The 27 T cell receptor beta chains below come from one sample, sequenced in a study of CD8 T cells in Susac syndrome (dated by TCRdb to the late 2010s). The library was built by means of the immunoSEQ multiplex PCR assay. RNA was extracted using the RNeasy kit, and about 0.5 to 1 ug of the RNA was reverse transcribed with random hexamers. The public reads were quality trimmed at Q25 with fastp and then assembled into clones with MiXCR by TCRdb, keeping productive beta chains. Under each unique CDR3 protein, matching rows form one entry showing the most common genes and DNA. The sample includes about 300,000 distinct CDR3 sequences, with approximately 85% observed a single time. Of the sample, around 0.2% is held by the ten largest clones. Material: CD8+ T cells from PBMCs. Receptors originate from a human donor with multiple sclerosis.

The chain carries TRBV6-1 and TRBJ1-1; D remains unclear. The CDR3 has 11 amino acids. Germline loops: CDR1 MNHNS, CDR2 SASEGT. Trimming took off 3 bases at V and 11 bases at J, with 10 bases between the two ends. The CDR3 loop is CASSDGGKAFF. The CDR3 region has the DNA TGTGCCAGCAGTGACGGAGGAAAGGCTTTCTTT.

The chain carries TRBV11-2 and TRBJ2-7; D is ambiguous. CDR3 length: 18 residues. V gave up 0 bases and J gave up 0 bases, with 18 bases separating them. The V gene's germline CDR1 is SGHAT and CDR2 FQNNGV. The CDR3 bases are TGTGCCAGCAGCTTAGATCGTCCCCTACAGTTTTCCTCCTACGAGCAGTACTTC. It encodes CASSLDRPLQFSSYEQYF.

The V call is TRBV5-1, the J call TRBJ2-5; TRBD1 matches at 10 bases. Looked up from germline, CDR1 is SGHRS and CDR2 is YFSETQ. This CDR3 is built from 14 residues. The trim removed 3 bases at V and 3 bases at J, leaving 2 bases unmatched. The CDR3 sequence is CASSSGTGEETQYF. The DNA for the CDR3 is TGCGCCAGCAGCTCCGGGACAGGGGAAGAGACCCAGTACTTC. The variable domain in full, with the rest retrieved from reference TRBV5-1 and TRBJ2-5, is KAGVTQTPRYLIKTRGQQVTLSCSPISGHRSVSWYQQTPGQGLQFLFEYFSETQRNKGNFPGRFSGRQFSNSRSEMNVSTLELGDSALYLCASSSGTGEETQYFGPGTRLLVL.

This clonotype was counted a single time. This chain uses TRBV7-9 with TRBJ2-1; D not resolved. Germline lookup yields CDR1 SEHNR and CDR2 FQNEAQ (reference sequence). V lost 2 bases and J lost 8, with 13 bases in between. The CDR3 is made up of 14 amino acids. The CDR3 reads CASSLLLGDYEQFF. CDR3 DNA: TGTGCCAGCAGCTTACTCCTAGGTGACTATGAGCAGTTCTTC.

This sequence joins TRBV7-6 and TRBJ2-6, with D perhaps given as TRBD1 or TRBD2 (6 bases each). Germline V gene sequence: CDR1 SGHVS, CDR2 FNYEAQ. Trimming cost V 1 base and J 6 bases, with 16 bases left between them. There are 17 residues in the CDR3. The CDR3 coding sequence is TGTGCCAGCAGCTTAGTGTGGGGGGCGGTTATGGCCAACGTCCTGACTTTC. Its protein is CASSLVWGAVMANVLTF.

As DNA, the CDR3 is TGTGCCAGCAGCGGCTTCTCGACAGGGGGCTACACCTTC. Protein: CASSGFSTGGYTF. The J gene is TRBJ1-2, the V gene TRBV7-9; 7 positions agree with TRBD1. The CDR3 is made up of 13 amino acids. J lost 8 bases, V lost 5 bases, and 8 bases had no gene match. The V gene's germline CDR1 is SEHNR and CDR2 FQNEAQ (reference sequence).

The chain uses TRBV3-1 and TRBJ2-7; D ambiguous. Trimming stripped 0 bases from V and 4 bases from J, with 7 bases between. Germline V gene sequence: CDR1 LGHDT, CDR2 YNNKEL (reference sequence). CDR3 length: 13 residues. For the CDR3, the DNA is TGTGCCAGCAGCCAAGATTCCGGTTACGAGCAGTACTTC. It yields the protein CASSQDSGYEQYF.

V usage is TRBV4-3 and J usage is TRBJ2-1; 11 bases are a match to TRBD2. With 4 bases clipped from V and 0 bases from J, the junction kept 17 bases outside the gene matches. This CDR3 has 21 amino acids. Germline V lookup: CDR1 LGHNA, CDR2 YSLEER. The CDR3 DNA follows: TGCGCCAGCAGCCTAGGGGTAGCGGGAGGGCCTCGAGGAGGCTCCTACAATGAGCAGTTCTTC. Its protein product is CASSLGVAGGPRGGSYNEQFF.

The chain has TRBV15 and TRBJ2-7, with TRBD2 matching 8 bases. Germline V CDR1 and CDR2: LNHNV, YYDKDF (reference sequence). CDR3 size: 16 residues. After removal of 3 bases from V and 4 bases from J, the junction contained 11 bases not matched to a gene. CDR3 bases: TGTGCCACCAGCAGTCCGGGACTAGGTTATACTTACGAGCAGTACTTC. As protein: CATSSPGLGYTYEQYF. The full variable domain, its missing parts supplied by reference TRBV15 and TRBJ2-7, is DAMVIQNPRYQVTQFGKPVTLSCSQTLNHNVMYWYQQKSSQAPKLLFHYYDKDFNNEADTPDNFQSRRPNTSFCFLDIRSPGLGDTAMYLCATSSPGLGYTYEQYFGPGTRLTVT.

This chain links TRBV5-4 with TRBJ2-3, with 8 bases identical to TRBD2. The ends lost 1 base at V and 5 bases at J; junction bases unmatched: 6. Germline CDR1 SGHNT, CDR2 YYREEE (reference sequence). CDR3 length equals 15 residues. CDR3 in amino acids: CASSLQRETVDTQYF. Here the CDR3 DNA reads TGTGCCAGCAGCTTGCAGCGGGAGACGGTAGATACGCAGTATTTT.

The chain employs TRBV28 and TRBJ1-2, with 11 bases lining up with TRBD1. The CDR3 has 13 amino acids. Germline values: CDR1 MDHEN, CDR2 SYDVKM. V gave up 4 bases and J gave up 7 bases; unmatched junction bases: 2. For the CDR3, the DNA is TGTGCCAGCAGTTGGGACAGGGGGATTGGCTACACCTTC. Residues: CASSWDRGIGYTF.

Concerning this clonotype: The germline gene is not matched at one end of the junction; a read error may be the cause. The gene calls are TRBV15 and TRBJ1-1, with no clear D. Germline CDR1 is LNHNV and CDR2 is YYDKDF (reference sequence). The CDR3 has 12 amino acids. The CDR3 DNA reads as TGTGCCACCAGCAGTGTGGGCCGTGAAACTTTCTTT. Protein: CATSSVGRETFF.

The chain is built from TRBV7-9 and TRBJ2-1; a weak D match, TRBD2 (5 bases). This CDR3 is 13 amino acids long. Germline V gene sequence: CDR1 SEHNR, CDR2 FQNEAQ (reference sequence). The V gene lost 6 bases and the J gene lost 8 bases, with 14 bases spanning the gap. The DNA for the CDR3 is TGTGCCAGCAGGCTGGTGGTGCGGGATGAGCAGTTCTTC. It yields the protein CASRLVVRDEQFF. The entire variable domain, with the rest obtained from reference TRBV7-9 and TRBJ2-1, is as follows: DTGVSQNPRHKITKRGQNVTFRCDPISEHNRLYWYRQTLGQGPEFLTYFQNEAQLEKSRLLSDRFSAERPKGSFSTLEIQRTEQGDSAMYLCASRLVVRDEQFFGPGTRLTVL.

The chain employs TRBV24-1 and TRBJ2-3, with TRBD2 identical over 9 bases. CDR1 and CDR2 (germline): KGHDR, SFDVKD. CDR3 size: 17 residues. With V trimmed by 3 bases and J by 3 bases, 9 bases remained unmatched. CDR3 loop: CATSDALAGDWTDTQYF. The CDR3 DNA reads as TGTGCCACCAGTGATGCCTTAGCGGGAGATTGGACAGATACGCAGTATTTT.

This rearrangement joins TRBV28 to TRBJ2-3, with TRBD2 identical over 10 bases. The CDR3 extends over 16 amino acids. Germline trimming cut 1 base from V and 6 bases from J; bases unmatched to any gene: 7. Germline V CDR1 and CDR2: MDHEN, SYDVKM. CDR3 sequence: CASSLYSSGSSDTQYF. The CDR3 DNA follows: TGTGCCAGCAGTTTATATTCTAGCGGGAGTAGTGATACGCAGTATTTT.

The gene calls are TRBV10-3 and TRBJ2-7; D ambiguous. The germline V and J ends were trimmed by 0 bases and 3 bases, with 3 bases remaining between them. Per the germline V gene, CDR1 is ENHRY and CDR2 is SYGVKD. The CDR3 is made up of 12 amino acids. This chain's CDR3 is CAISESFYEQYF. The DNA for the CDR3 is TGTGCCATCAGTGAGTCTTTCTACGAGCAGTACTTC.

The chain recombines TRBV12-3 or TRBV12-4 with TRBJ1-5; D gene unclear. There are 15 residues in the CDR3. V was clipped by 1 base and J by 2 bases, with 9 bases between them. The CDR3 sequence: CASSLDGWGNQPQHF. The CDR3 bases are TGTGCCAGCAGTTTAGATGGTTGGGGCAATCAGCCCCAGCATTTT.

This chain uses TRBV4-1 with TRBJ2-7; possibly TRBD1 for D (6 bases). This CDR3 is built from 15 residues. V dropped 1 base and J dropped 3 bases, with 13 bases sitting between them. Germline values: CDR1 MGHRA, CDR2 YSYEKL. This CDR3 is CASSQVLGGVYEQYF. CDR3 nucleotides: TGCGCCAGCAGCCAAGTTTTAGGGGGAGTCTACGAGCAGTACTTC.

The genes are TRBV29-1 and TRBJ2-1; D is unclear. The CDR3 sequence is 14 residues long. V dropped 1 base and J dropped 1 base, with 8 bases sitting between them. The V gene's germline CDR1 is SQVTM and CDR2 ANQGSEA. The CDR3 loop reads CSVEVHGSYNEQFF. The CDR3 DNA reads as TGCAGCGTTGAAGTGCACGGATCCTACAATGAGCAGTTCTTC.

The chain is built from TRBV5-4 and TRBJ2-1, with D hard to call. Between the trimmed V and J ends, which lost 0 bases and 8 bases, there was a span of 12 bases. Per the germline V gene, CDR1 is SGHNT and CDR2 is YYREEE (reference sequence). The CDR3 contains 14 residues. The CDR3 protein is CASSLAQSGDEQFF. The DNA for the CDR3 is TGTGCCAGCAGCTTGGCCCAATCAGGCGATGAGCAGTTCTTC.

This clonotype occurred once. The chain combines TRBV30 with TRBJ2-3; no clear D. Trimming removed 0 bases from V and 0 bases from J, with 10 bases in between. The CDR3 has 15 amino acids. The germline gives CDR1 GTSNPN, CDR2 SVGIG (reference sequence). DNA of the CDR3: TGTGCCTGGAGTGTAAGGGTGACGAGCACAGATACGCAGTATTTT. Protein product: CAWSVRVTSTDTQYF.

The gene calls are TRBV27 and TRBJ2-7; 9 nucleotides match TRBD2. Germline CDR1 is MNHEY and CDR2 is SMNVEV (reference sequence). The CDR3 runs 13 residues. Losses at the gene ends were 7 bases for V and 6 bases for J; bases not matched to a gene: 7. The CDR3 region is CASTRPGLAEQYF. The CDR3 DNA reads as TGTGCCAGCACGCGACCGGGACTAGCCGAGCAGTACTTC.

The chain recombines TRBV28 with TRBJ2-3; D remains ambiguous. Per germline, CDR1 MDHEN and CDR2 SYDVKM. This CDR3 is built from 12 residues. Trimming left V 6 bases short and J 10 bases short, with 14 bases between. Here the CDR3 reads CASSLDRVAQYF. The CDR3 region has the DNA TGTGCCAGCAGCCTAGATAGAGTGGCGCAGTATTTT.

The rearrangement joins TRBV7-2 to TRBJ1-1, with 8 bases that match TRBD1. This CDR3 has 14 amino acids. Germline CDR1 reads SGHTA; CDR2 reads FQGNSA. V was clipped by 1 base and J by 4 bases; unmatched bases: 2. Here the CDR3 DNA reads TGTGCCAGCAGCTTAGGGACAGGGTTCACTGAAGCTTTCTTT. It codes for CASSLGTGFTEAFF.

The V gene is TRBV27, the J gene TRBJ1-1; no firm D call. Germline CDR1 is MNHEY and CDR2 is SMNVEV (reference sequence). The CDR3 consists of 13 residues. Trimming took off 6 bases at V and 0 bases at J, with 8 bases between the two ends. CDR3 DNA: TGTGCCAGCAGGTATTCCGTGAACACTGAAGCTTTCTTT. Amino acid sequence: CASRYSVNTEAFF.

This clonotype came up a few times. The chain employs TRBV6-1 and TRBJ2-7, with 8 bases fitting TRBD1. Germline loops: CDR1 MNHNS, CDR2 SASEGT. V shed 3 bases and J 11 bases; nucleotides not matched to a gene: 12. The CDR3 has 14 residues. CDR3 residues: CASSEFGQGLQEYF. CDR3 bases: TGTGCCAGCAGTGAGTTCGGACAGGGCTTACAGGAGTACTTC.

This rearrangement joins TRBV7-9 to TRBJ2-2; the D gene could be TRBD1 or TRBD2 (5 bases each). The V end was cut by 4 bases, the J end by 6 bases, with 15 bases between. The CDR3 is 15 amino acids. Germline V gene data show CDR1 as SEHNR and CDR2 as FQNEAQ (reference sequence). The CDR3 reads CASSSAGTAAGELFF. The CDR3 bases are TGTGCCAGCAGCTCAGCCGGGACCGCCGCCGGGGAGCTGTTTTTT. The variable domain in full, with the rest retrieved from reference TRBV7-9 and TRBJ2-2, is DTGVSQNPRHKITKRGQNVTFRCDPISEHNRLYWYRQTLGQGPEFLTYFQNEAQLEKSRLLSDRFSAERPKGSFSTLEIQRTEQGDSAMYLCASSSAGTAAGELFFGEGSRLTVL.